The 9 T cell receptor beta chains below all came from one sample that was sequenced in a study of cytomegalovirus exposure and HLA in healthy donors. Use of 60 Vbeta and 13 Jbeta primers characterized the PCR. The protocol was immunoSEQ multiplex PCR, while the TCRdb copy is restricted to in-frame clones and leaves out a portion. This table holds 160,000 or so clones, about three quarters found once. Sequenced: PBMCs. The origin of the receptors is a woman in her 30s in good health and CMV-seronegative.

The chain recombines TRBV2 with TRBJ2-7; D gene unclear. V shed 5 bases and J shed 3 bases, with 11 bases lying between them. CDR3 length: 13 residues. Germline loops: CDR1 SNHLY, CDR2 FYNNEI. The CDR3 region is CASSIRQNYEQYF. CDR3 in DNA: TGTGCCAGCAGTATCCGTCAGAACTACGAGCAGTACTTC.

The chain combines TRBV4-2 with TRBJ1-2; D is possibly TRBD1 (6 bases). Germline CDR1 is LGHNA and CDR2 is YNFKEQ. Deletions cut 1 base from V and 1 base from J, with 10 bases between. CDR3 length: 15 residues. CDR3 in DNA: TGTGCCAGCAGCCAAGTTGGGGACAATAACTATGGCTACACCTTC. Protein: CASSQVGDNNYGYTF.

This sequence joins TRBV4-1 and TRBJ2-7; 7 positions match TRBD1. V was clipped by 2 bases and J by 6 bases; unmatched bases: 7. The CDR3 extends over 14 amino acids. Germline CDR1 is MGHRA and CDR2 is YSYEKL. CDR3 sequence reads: CASSQLTGLGEQYF. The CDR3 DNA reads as TGCGCCAGCAGCCAATTGACAGGGCTTGGCGAGCAGTACTTC.

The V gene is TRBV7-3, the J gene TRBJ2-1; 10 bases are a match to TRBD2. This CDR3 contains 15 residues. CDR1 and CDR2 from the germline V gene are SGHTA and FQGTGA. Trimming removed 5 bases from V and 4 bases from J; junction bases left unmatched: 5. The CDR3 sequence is CASSQGLADYNEQFF. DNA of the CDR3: TGTGCCAGCAGCCAAGGACTAGCGGATTACAATGAGCAGTTCTTC. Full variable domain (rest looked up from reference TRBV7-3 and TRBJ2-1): GAGVSQTPSNKVTEKGKYVELRCDPISGHTALYWYRQSLGQGPEFLIYFQGTGAADDSGLPNDRFFAVRPEGSVSTLKIQRTERGDSAVYLCASSQGLADYNEQFFGPGTRLTVL.

The CDR3 reads CASSLMGGYNSPLHF. The CDR3 DNA is TGTGCCAGCAGCTTAATGGGGGGGTATAATTCACCCCTCCACTTT. The chain uses TRBV7-9 and TRBJ1-6, with D possibly being TRBD1 (5 bases). This CDR3 has 15 residues. The V end lost 2 bases, the J end lost 4 bases, and 9 bases lay between the germline ends. Per germline, CDR1 SEHNR and CDR2 FQNEAQ (reference sequence).

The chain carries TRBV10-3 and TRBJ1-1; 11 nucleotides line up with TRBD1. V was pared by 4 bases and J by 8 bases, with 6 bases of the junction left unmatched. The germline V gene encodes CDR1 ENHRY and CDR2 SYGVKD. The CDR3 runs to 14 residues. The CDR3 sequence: CAISGDRGKVEAFF. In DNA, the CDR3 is TGTGCCATCAGTGGGGACAGGGGGAAGGTGGAAGCTTTCTTT.

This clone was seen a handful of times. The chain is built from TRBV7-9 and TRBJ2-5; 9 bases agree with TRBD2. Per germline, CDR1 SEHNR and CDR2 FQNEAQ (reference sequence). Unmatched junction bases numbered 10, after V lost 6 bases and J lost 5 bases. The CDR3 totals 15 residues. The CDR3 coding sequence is TGTGCCAGCAGTTCTGCGCGGGGGGGTCGGGAGACCCAGTACTTC. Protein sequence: CASSSARGGRETQYF.

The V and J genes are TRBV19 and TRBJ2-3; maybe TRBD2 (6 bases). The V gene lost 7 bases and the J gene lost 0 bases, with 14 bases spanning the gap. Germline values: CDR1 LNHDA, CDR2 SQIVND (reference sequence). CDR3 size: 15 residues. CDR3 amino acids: CASTPGLRSTDTQYF. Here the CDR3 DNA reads TGTGCCAGTACCCCGGGACTTCGAAGCACAGATACGCAGTATTTT.

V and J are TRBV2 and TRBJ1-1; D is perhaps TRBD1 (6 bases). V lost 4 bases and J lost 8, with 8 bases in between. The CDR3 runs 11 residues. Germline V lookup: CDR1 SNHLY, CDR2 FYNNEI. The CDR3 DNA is TGTGCCAGCAGTGTGGACAGCGAAGCTTTCTTT. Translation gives CASSVDSEAFF. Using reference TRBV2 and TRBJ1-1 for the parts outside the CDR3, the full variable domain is EPEVTQTPSHQVTQMGQEVILRCVPISNHLYFYWYRQILGQKVEFLVSFYNNEISEKSEIFDDQFSVERPDGSNFTLKIRSTKLEDSAMYFCASSVDSEAFFGQGTRLTVV.